This TCR beta chain was sequenced during a study of cytomegalovirus exposure and HLA in healthy donors. Researchers ran the PCR with 60 Vbeta and 13 Jbeta primers. Sequenced by immunoSEQ multiplex PCR; TCRdb stores in-frame clones only, minus some. There are around 200,000 clones in the sample; roughly 80% occur only once, and roughly 1.6% lies in the top ten. V shed 1 base and J shed 6 bases, with 17 bases lying between them. This CDR3 is 16 amino acids long. Germline V lookup: CDR1 SGHDT, CDR2 YYEEEE. The gene calls are TRBV5-6 and TRBJ2-1; perhaps TRBD2 as D (5 bases). The specimen sequenced was PBMCs. The TCR was taken from a man aged 45-65 years in good health and CMV-seronegative. CDR3: CASSLRVGESSNEQFF. As DNA, the CDR3 is TGTGCCAGCAGCTTGAGGGTTGGGGAGTCGAGCAATGAGCAGTTCTTC. Drawing the rest from reference TRBV5-6 and TRBJ2-1, the complete variable domain is DAGVTQSPTHLIKTRGQQVTLRCSPKSGHDTVSWYQQALGQGPQFIFQYYEEEERQRGNFPDRFSGHQFPNYSSELNVNALLLGDSALYLCASSLRVGESSNEQFFGPGTRLTVL.